What follows describes a single T cell receptor beta chain. A few counts support this clonotype. The antigen it recognizes is unknown. No base qualities exist here, and no much larger clone lies one base off it. This sample was included in a study of T cell repertoires in cytomegalovirus infection (dated by TCRdb to about 2019). Concerning the study at large: Recently identified HLA-C-restricted CMV epitopes, whose presentation resists viral immunomodulation, were targeted by peptide stimulations together with well-studied HLA-B-restricted epitopes. Because public TCR beta signatures pointed to carriage of CMV infection together with the matching HLA type, the HLA type of each donor mattered for the analysis. What the study reported, not specific to this receptor: In the ex vivo response, HLA-C-restricted CMV-specific TCR beta clonotypes were dominant, and in two of eight donors the single most frequent clonotype came from this HLA-C-restricted group. Cumulative frequency of public TCR beta family members discriminated carriers of CMV infection plus the relevant HLA type in this cohort and an independent approximately 350-donor cohort.

Sequenced on an Illumina HiSeq 1500. In-frame beta chains were kept once TCRdb had trimmed the public reads at Q25 with fastp and called clones with MiXCR. Every CDR3 protein is listed once, alongside the most common genes and DNA of its rows. The sample has 110,000 to 150,000 distinct CDR3 sequences on record, 32% of them singletons. Roughly 51% of the sample lies in the top ten. Taken with the paper, the label for treatment or condition translates to: in vitro stimulation with specific CMV peptide epitopes to enrich CMV-specific T cells. The sequenced sample was CD8+ T cells from cultured PBMCs, obtained from culture after CMV antigen stimulation. The TCR originated in a human donor in good health (CMV status not recorded). Some clones in this sample may be carry-over from other donors' samples.

In nucleotide form, the sequence is TGTGCCAGCAGTTACTCTGCAGGAGGCTCCTACGAGCAGTACTTC. Translated, it reads CASSYSAGGSYEQYF. This sequence uses TRBV6-5 and TRBJ2-7; perhaps TRBD2 is the D gene, with 5 bases matching. Counted from cysteine to phenylalanine, this CDR3 has 15 amino acids. The DNA shown is the 45-base CDR3, in frame from base 1. Sequences MNHEY (CDR1) and SVGAGI (CDR2) are obtained from the germline V gene. V was cut back by 0 bases and J by 0 bases, leaving a gap of 9 bases between them.